The sequence of this TCR beta chain was determined in a study of T cells in Graves' hyperthyroidism and ophthalmopathy. About the study: Prior to any treatment, at the point of initial diagnosis, peripheral blood was collected.

Duration under 3 months, a NOSPECS grade of at least 4, and a Clinical Activity Score of at least 3 characterized the ophthalmopathy patients. Diagnosing involved the use of clinical symptoms, serum thyroxine and TRAb, thyroid ultrasound and orbital computed tomography. Researchers amplified the TCR beta CDR3 regions from RNA transcripts. Primed by the HTBI set, a first-round RT-PCR was run on the TCR CDR3. TCRdb processed the multiplex PCR reads anew with MiXCR; each CDR3 protein has one entry. The sample has hundreds of thousands of distinct CDR3 sequences, around 15% seen once. This clonotype showed up many times. The sequencing input was blood. This clonotype was obtained from a woman aged 35 to 49 with Graves' ophthalmopathy.

CDR3 in amino acids: CASSPFTMGYTF. CDR3 DNA: TGTGCCAGCAGCCCCTTTACAATGGGCTACACCTTC. The chain employs TRBV28 and TRBJ1-2; D is unresolved. Per the germline V gene, CDR1 is MDHEN and CDR2 is SYDVKM. CDR3 length: 12 residues. V was pared by 6 bases and J by 8 bases, with 13 bases between.